Below, 18 T cell receptor beta chains from the same sample are listed, as sequenced in a study of blood T cells in healthy people across ages. With a J-beta primer mix and a sample-barcoded 5' primer, a second PCR ran roughly 6 to 11 cycles. TCRdb re-analysed the 5' RACE reads in MiXCR, keeping a single row per CDR3 protein. The sample has approximately 1.5 million distinct CDR3 sequences, roughly a third seen once; the top ten hold approximately 10%. Sequenced sample: blood. These TCRs come from a woman aged 25-40 years in good health.

This clonotype came up many times. The chain links TRBV7-9 to TRBJ1-2, with D perhaps TRBD1 (5 bases). Germline V gene data show CDR1 as SEHNR and CDR2 as FQNEAQ (reference sequence). The CDR3 is 15 amino acids. The V end was cut by 7 bases, the J end by 2 bases, with 17 bases between. CDR3: CASTLPTTVNYGYTF. CDR3 in DNA: TGTGCCAGCACCCTCCCCACGACAGTAAACTATGGCTACACCTTC.

This chain links TRBV20-1 with TRBJ2-3; 8 nucleotides line up with TRBD2. CDR1 is DFQATT and CDR2 is SNEGSKA in the germline V gene (reference sequence). Trimming cost V 1 base and J 6 bases; bases outside gene matches: 3. The CDR3 loop spans 13 amino acids. The CDR3: CSARGPSGDTQYF. CDR3 nucleotide sequence: TGCAGTGCTAGAGGCCCTAGCGGGGATACGCAGTATTTT.

The rearrangement links TRBV20-1 to TRBJ2-6, with D possibly being TRBD1 (6 bases). This CDR3 region has 19 residues. V lost 4 bases and J 2 bases, leaving 24 bases between the germline ends. Germline V CDR1 and CDR2: DFQATT, SNEGSKA (reference sequence). The CDR3 sequence is CSAMLQGIPIAPGANVLTF. The CDR3 DNA reads TGCAGTGCTATGTTACAGGGTATCCCCATAGCCCCTGGGGCCAACGTCCTGACTTTC.

Concerning this clonotype itself: A much more abundant neighbour one base away suggests this may be a read error. The chain is built from TRBV29-1 and TRBJ1-2; D remains ambiguous. The CDR3 is 14 amino acids. Germline values: CDR1 SQVTM, CDR2 ANQGSEA. The ends were cut back, 5 bases at V and 2 bases at J, with 15 bases in the middle. CDR3 sequence (DNA): TGCAGCGTTAAGTGGTCAGAGACCAACTATGGCTACACCTTC. This gives the protein CSVKWSETNYGYTF. The variable domain in full, completed from reference TRBV29-1 and TRBJ1-2, reads SAVISQKPSRDICQRGTSLTIQCQVDSQVTMMFWYRQQPGQSLTLIATANQGSEATYESGFVIDKFPISRPNLTFSTLTVSNMSPEDSSIYLCSVKWSETNYGYTFGSGTRLTVV.

The gene calls are TRBV5-1 and TRBJ2-1, with 8 bases lining up with TRBD2. From germline, CDR1 is SGHRS and CDR2 YFSETQ. This CDR3 region has 15 residues. J gave up 4 bases and V 7 bases, and 10 bases lay outside the gene matches. CDR3 sequence reads: CASALSGEVYNEQFF. CDR3 nucleotides: TGCGCCAGCGCCCTTAGCGGGGAGGTTTACAATGAGCAGTTCTTC.

This chain joins TRBV7-9 and TRBJ1-4, with D perhaps TRBD1 (5 bases). The length of the CDR3 is 14 residues. V lost 1 base, J lost 5 bases, and 8 bases lay in between. Germline CDR1 is SEHNR and CDR2 is FQNEAQ (reference sequence). CDR3 loop: CASSLGQQNEKLFF. Written as DNA, the CDR3 is TGTGCCAGCAGCTTAGGACAGCAGAATGAAAAACTGTTTTTT.

The V and J genes are TRBV4-2 and TRBJ2-4; weak D call: TRBD1 (5 bases). TRBJ2-7 explains the end of the DNA better; the J call may be wrong. CDR3 length: 18 amino acids. The germline V gene encodes CDR1 LGHNA and CDR2 YNFKEQ. CDR3 bases: TGTGCCAGCAGCCAAGGTAGCAGGGCCCTGCGTGAGGTCTACGAGCAGTACTTC. Translated, it gives CASSQGSRALREVYEQYF.

This clonotype was recorded a few times. The chain joins TRBV6-5 to TRBJ2-1, with 9 positions matching TRBD2. J was trimmed by 5 bases and V by 0 bases; bases with no gene match: 5. The germline CDR1 and CDR2 sequences are MNHEY and SVGAGI. The CDR3 extends over 16 amino acids. CDR3 DNA sequence: TGTGCCAGCAGTTACTCGGGGCGGGGGGGCCACAATGAGCAGTTCTTC. It codes for CASSYSGRGGHNEQFF.

This chain connects TRBV7-2 to TRBJ1-2; maybe TRBD1 (5 bases). The CDR3 totals 11 residues. CDR1 is SGHTA, CDR2 FQGNSA, per germline. V was trimmed by 9 bases and J by 7 bases, leaving 12 bases between them. DNA for the CDR3: TGTGCCAGGGGGGAGCGTGGTGGCTACACCTTC. Translation: CARGERGGYTF. Full variable domain (remainder filled in from reference TRBV7-2 and TRBJ1-2): GAGVSQSPSNKVTEKGKDVELRCDPISGHTALYWYRQSLGQGLEFLIYFQGNSAPDKSGLPSDRFSAERTGGSVSTLTIQRTQQEDSAVYLCARGERGGYTFGSGTRLTVV.

In regard to this clonotype: Because the CDR3 is missing its conserved closing phenylalanine or tryptophan, this is likely a read error. V usage is TRBV7-9 and J usage is TRBJ1-1; perhaps TRBD1 as D (6 bases). This CDR3 is built from 16 residues. Germline V gene lookup returns CDR1 SEHNR and CDR2 FQNEAQ (reference sequence). V gave up 5 bases and J gave up 5 bases, with 21 bases separating them. CDR3 sequence: CASSAGQGPGWTEAFL. In DNA form, the CDR3 reads TGTGCCAGCAGCGCAGGGCAGGGGCCGGGCTGGACTGAAGCTTTCTTA.

This clonotype came up a few times. The genes are TRBV7-3 and TRBJ1-1, with D possibly matching TRBD1 (5 bases). Deletions cut 5 bases from V and 6 bases from J, with 16 bases between. CDR3 size: 14 residues. CDR1 and CDR2 (germline): SGHTA, FQGTGA. CDR3 amino acids: CASSESPGRAEAFF. CDR3 coding DNA: TGTGCCAGCAGCGAGTCCCCAGGGAGAGCTGAAGCTTTCTTT. Combining the CDR3 with reference TRBV7-3 and TRBJ1-1 gives the whole variable domain GAGVSQTPSNKVTEKGKYVELRCDPISGHTALYWYRQSLGQGPEFLIYFQGTGAADDSGLPNDRFFAVRPEGSVSTLKIQRTERGDSAVYLCASSESPGRAEAFFGQGTRLTVV.

The chain employs TRBV29-1 and TRBJ2-2, with 12 nucleotides matching TRBD1. Germline assignment: CDR1 SQVTM and CDR2 ANQGSEA. Unmatched junction bases numbered 9, after V lost 4 bases and J lost 0 bases. The CDR3 consists of 18 residues. The CDR3, as DNA: TGCAGCGTTGCCCACAGGGACAGGGGGCCTTCGAACACCGGGGAGCTGTTTTTT. This sequence encodes CSVAHRDRGPSNTGELFF.

J is TRBJ1-1 and V is TRBV30; 11 nucleotides align to TRBD1. Looked up from germline, CDR1 is GTSNPN and CDR2 is SVGIG (reference sequence). J lost 5 bases, V lost 5 bases, and 13 bases had no gene match. This CDR3 comprises 16 residues. As DNA, the CDR3 is TGTGCCTGGGACCCCGGGACAGGGGGTAAATATACTGAAGCTTTCTTT. Its translation is CAWDPGTGGKYTEAFF.

This chain connects TRBV10-3 to TRBJ2-3; no clear D gene. The CDR3 consists of 14 residues. Germline CDR1 reads ENHRY; CDR2 reads SYGVKD. V lost 8 bases and J lost 0, with 12 bases in between. CDR3 sequence: CAIRRHSSTDTQYF. CDR3 nucleotides: TGTGCCATCCGCAGACACTCTAGCACAGATACGCAGTATTTT.

V is TRBV28 and J is TRBJ1-2; TRBD1 matches 8 bases. V shed 6 bases and J 4 bases; nucleotides not matched to a gene: 7. Germline V lookup: CDR1 MDHEN, CDR2 SYDVKM. The CDR3 is 14 residues long. The CDR3: CASSYTTGVYGYTF. The CDR3 DNA reads as TGTGCCAGCAGCTATACGACAGGGGTCTATGGCTACACCTTC.

The gene calls are TRBV7-3 and TRBJ1-1; D gene unclear. The germline gives CDR1 SGHTA, CDR2 FQGTGA. The CDR3 totals 13 residues. The V gene lost 3 bases and the J gene lost 5 bases, with 10 bases spanning the gap. This CDR3 is CASSFSFSTEAFF. The CDR3 bases are TGTGCCAGCAGCTTTAGTTTTAGTACTGAAGCTTTCTTT. The variable domain in full, with the rest retrieved from reference TRBV7-3 and TRBJ1-1, is GAGVSQTPSNKVTEKGKYVELRCDPISGHTALYWYRQSLGQGPEFLIYFQGTGAADDSGLPNDRFFAVRPEGSVSTLKIQRTERGDSAVYLCASSFSFSTEAFFGQGTRLTVV.

The rearrangement links TRBV5-1 to TRBJ1-2; D possibly corresponds to TRBD1 (5 bases). V dropped 4 bases and J dropped 8 bases, with 18 bases sitting between them. CDR3 length: 14 residues. Germline V gives CDR1 SGHRS, CDR2 YFSETQ. CDR3 sequence reads: CASSLTEGMAGYTF. CDR3 sequence (DNA): TGCGCCAGCAGCCTAACCGAGGGGATGGCCGGCTACACCTTC. Full variable domain (outside the CDR3, taken from reference TRBV5-1 and TRBJ1-2): KAGVTQTPRYLIKTRGQQVTLSCSPISGHRSVSWYQQTPGQGLQFLFEYFSETQRNKGNFPGRFSGRQFSNSRSEMNVSTLELGDSALYLCASSLTEGMAGYTFGSGTRLTVV.

In its sample, this clonotype was seen once. The genes are TRBV4-2 and TRBJ2-7; TRBD2 matches 8 bases. The CDR3 loop spans 16 amino acids. Germline trimming cut 0 bases from V and 5 bases from J; bases unmatched to any gene: 9. Per germline, CDR1 LGHNA and CDR2 YNFKEQ. This CDR3 reads CASSQEWSGSRHEQYF. The CDR3 region has the DNA TGTGCCAGCAGCCAAGAATGGAGCGGGAGTCGGCACGAGCAGTACTTC.